What follows are 27 T cell receptor beta chains derived from one specimen sequenced in a study of T cell responses to AZD1222 COVID-19 vaccine. TCRdb keeps only in-frame clones here, not all; method: immunoSEQ multiplex PCR. This table has fewer than 150,000 clones, under 85% appearing once. Here the sequenced sample was peripheral blood, taken on day 0 of AZD1222 vaccination. The receptors stem from an adult in good health.

By its share, this clone is medium-sized. The CDR3 nucleotides read TGTGCCAGCAGCTTAGGAGGTGCAGGCATCTCTGGAAACACCATATATTTT. It translates to CASSLGGAGISGNTIYF. The rearrangement joins TRBV11-3 to TRBJ1-3; D gene ambiguous. The CDR3 runs to 17 residues. Germline loops: CDR1 SGHNT, CDR2 YENEEA. V was trimmed by 1 base and J by 0 bases, leaving 13 bases between them. The full variable domain, with the rest looked up from reference TRBV11-3 and TRBJ1-3, is EAGVVQSPRYKIIEKKQPVAFWCNPISGHNTLYWYLQNLGQGPELLIRYENEEAVDDSQLPKDRFSAERLKGVDSTLKIQPAELGDSAVYLCASSLGGAGISGNTIYFGEGSWLTVV.

This clone was seen more than once but under ten times. V gene TRBV6-2 or TRBV6-3 combines with J gene TRBJ2-1; 8 bases agree with TRBD2. The CDR3 is made up of 17 amino acids. Trimming at V came to 5 bases and at J to 5 bases, leaving 14 bases not matched to a gene. Germline V gene sequence: CDR1 MNHEY, CDR2 SVGEGT. CDR3 sequence: CASSHNRQRGIDNEQFF. In DNA form, the CDR3 reads TGTGCCAGCAGTCATAACCGCCAGCGGGGGATCGACAATGAGCAGTTCTTC.

The chain has TRBV10-3 and TRBJ2-3; possible D gene TRBD2, 6 bases. The CDR3 runs 15 residues. In germline, CDR1 is ENHRY, CDR2 SYGVKD. Deletions cut 3 bases from V and 4 bases from J, with 14 bases between. The CDR3 here is CAISDTAGSADTQYF. The CDR3 DNA reads as TGTGCCATCAGTGATACCGCCGGGAGTGCAGATACGCAGTATTTT.

The CDR3 DNA is TGTGCCAGCAGCCGACAGGGGGCTTTCGGAAAACTGTTTTTT. This encodes CASSRQGAFGKLFF. The genes are TRBV27 and TRBJ1-4; 10 bases align to TRBD1. Germline CDR1 is MNHEY and CDR2 is SMNVEV (reference sequence). The CDR3 is 14 residues long. Unmatched junction bases numbered 8, after V lost 6 bases and J lost 10 bases. Full variable domain (outside the CDR3, taken from reference TRBV27 and TRBJ1-4): EAQVTQNPRYLITVTGKKLTVTCSQNMNHEYMSWYRQDPGLGLRQIYYSMNVEVTDKGDVPEGYKVSRKEKRNFPLILESPSPNQTSLYFCASSRQGAFGKLFFGSGTQLSVL.

CDR3 in DNA: TGTGCCAGCAGTTCAAGGGGGAGGCGATACACTGAAGCTTTCTTT. Amino acids: CASSSRGRRYTEAFF. J is TRBJ1-1 and V is TRBV6-5, with D perhaps TRBD1 (6 bases). CDR3 length equals 15 residues. V was pared by 4 bases and J by 3 bases, with 15 bases between. CDR1 is MNHEY, CDR2 SVGAGI, per germline.

This rearrangement joins TRBV5-4 to TRBJ2-5, with a weak D call TRBD2 (7 bases). The CDR3 covers 17 residues. CDR1 is SGHNT and CDR2 is YYREEE in the germline V gene (reference sequence). The V end was cut by 5 bases, the J end by 7 bases, with 27 bases between. The DNA for the CDR3 is TGTGCCAGCAGTTACGACAGTCGGGGGGCCTTAGTTGGGACCCAGTACTTC. This gives the protein CASSYDSRGALVGTQYF.

This rearrangement joins TRBV18 to TRBJ2-1; 9 bases agree with TRBD1. Per the germline V gene, CDR1 is KGHSH and CDR2 is LQKENI. With 3 bases clipped from V and 5 bases from J, the junction kept 8 bases outside the gene matches. CDR3 length: 16 residues. CDR3 in DNA: TGTGCCAGCTCACCCAACCGAGGACAGGGGCACAATGAGCAGTTCTTC. It translates to CASSPNRGQGHNEQFF.

The chain uses TRBV19 and TRBJ2-7, with D unresolved. V shed 4 bases and J shed 0 bases, with 10 bases lying between them. Germline V lookup: CDR1 LNHDA, CDR2 SQIVND (reference sequence). The CDR3 contains 14 residues. The DNA of the CDR3 is TGTGCCAGTAGTACAAGACAAGGCTCCTACGAGCAGTACTTC. Translated: CASSTRQGSYEQYF.

In this sample, this clone turned up once. V gene TRBV19 combines with J gene TRBJ1-5; perhaps TRBD1 as D (5 bases). This CDR3 spans 15 amino acids. The V gene's germline CDR1 is LNHDA and CDR2 SQIVND (reference sequence). V dropped 3 bases and J dropped 3 bases, with 12 bases sitting between them. This CDR3 reads CASSISGASNQPQHF. CDR3 coding DNA: TGTGCCAGTAGTATTTCCGGGGCCTCCAATCAGCCCCAGCATTTT. The whole variable domain, remainder taken from reference TRBV19 and TRBJ1-5, is DGGITQSPKYLFRKEGQNVTLSCEQNLNHDAMYWYRQDPGQGLRLIYYSQIVNDFQKGDIAEGYSVSREKKESFPLTVTSAQKNPTAFYLCASSISGASNQPQHFGDGTRLSIL.

This clone appeared a few times. The rearrangement uses TRBV7-9 and TRBJ1-2; 10 bases agree with TRBD1. CDR1 and CDR2 (germline): SEHNR, FQNEAQ (reference sequence). The V and J ends lost 4 bases and 6 bases, in that order; junction bases with no gene match: 5. The CDR3 extends over 14 amino acids. Written as DNA, the CDR3 is TGTGCCAGCAGCTCGCCGGACAGGGGGGATGGCTACACCTTC. Its translation is CASSSPDRGDGYTF.

J is TRBJ2-5 and V is TRBV30; possibly TRBD1 or TRBD2 for D (5 bases each). V gave up 3 bases and J gave up 4 bases, with 18 bases separating them. This CDR3 contains 15 residues. From germline, CDR1 is GTSNPN and CDR2 SVGIG (reference sequence). CDR3 DNA sequence: TGTGCCTGGAGCGTCATTCAGGGTGCGGGAGAGACCCAGTACTTC. It is translated as CAWSVIQGAGETQYF.

This clone was seen just once. V and J are TRBV5-1 and TRBJ2-1, with 10 bases matching TRBD2. The CDR3 spans 16 residues. Germline loops: CDR1 SGHRS, CDR2 YFSETQ. V lost 3 bases and J lost 9; bases outside the gene matches: 12. The chain's CDR3 is CASSSLAGPTPAEQFF. The CDR3 DNA is TGCGCCAGCAGCTCACTAGCGGGGCCAACTCCCGCTGAGCAGTTCTTC. The complete variable domain, with remaining parts taken from reference TRBV5-1 and TRBJ2-1, reads KAGVTQTPRYLIKTRGQQVTLSCSPISGHRSVSWYQQTPGQGLQFLFEYFSETQRNKGNFPGRFSGRQFSNSRSEMNVSTLELGDSALYLCASSSLAGPTPAEQFFGPGTRLTVL.

The rearrangement joins TRBV6-6 to TRBJ1-2; unclear D gene. This CDR3 region has 13 residues. Trimming removed 7 bases at V and 4 bases at J, with 13 bases between. Looked up from germline, CDR1 is MNHNY and CDR2 is SVGAGI (reference sequence). The CDR3: CASKRATGYGYTF. The CDR3, as DNA: TGTGCCAGCAAGCGGGCGACCGGCTATGGCTACACCTTC.

A few counts support this clone. V gene TRBV4-1 combines with J gene TRBJ1-1; D might be TRBD1 (6 bases). CDR1 is MGHRA, CDR2 YSYEKL, per germline. The CDR3 has 14 amino acids. The ends were cut back, 11 bases at V and 1 base at J, with 17 bases in the middle. CDR3 sequence reads: CASYSGTRNTEAFF. The DNA for the CDR3 is TGCGCCTCCTATTCCGGGACAAGGAACACTGAAGCTTTCTTT.

The V gene is TRBV27, the J gene TRBJ2-1, with D perhaps assigned TRBD1 or TRBD2 (5 bases each). Germline V lookup: CDR1 MNHEY, CDR2 SMNVEV (reference sequence). The CDR3 has 15 residues. With 3 bases removed from V and 0 bases from J, the gap between germline ends came to 9 bases. CDR3 in amino acids: CASSLGDSSYNEQFF. Here the CDR3 DNA reads TGTGCCAGCAGTTTGGGGGATAGCTCCTACAATGAGCAGTTCTTC.

This clone has just one count. This chain joins TRBV7-2 and TRBJ2-7, with TRBD1 matching 8 bases. The V and J ends lost 1 base and 6 bases, in that order; junction bases with no gene match: 5. The CDR3 runs to 14 residues. Per germline, CDR1 SGHTA and CDR2 FQGNSA. CDR3 bases: TGTGCCAGCAGCTTAGGTCGGACAGGGATCGAGCAGTACTTC. Protein product: CASSLGRTGIEQYF.

The chain links TRBV7-8 to TRBJ1-4; D unclear. The CDR3 extends over 14 amino acids. Germline CDR1 reads SGHVS; CDR2 reads FQNEAQ. The ends were cut back, 2 bases at V and 7 bases at J, with 11 bases in the middle. The CDR3 DNA reads as TGTGCCAGCAGCTTACCGGGGAAGTCTGAAAAACTGTTTTTT. This encodes CASSLPGKSEKLFF.

In nucleotides, the CDR3 is TGTGTCAGAAGCTTGCGGGCTACAGGGCCCACTGGAAACACCATATATTTT. Encoded protein: CVRSLRATGPTGNTIYF. This chain links TRBV7-5 with TRBJ1-3; the table's D gene call, TRBD1, was not cross checked with the DNA. TRBV7-5 is recorded as a pseudogene. The CDR3 runs to 17 residues.

This sequence joins TRBV5-6 and TRBJ1-2, with 7 bases matching TRBD1. Trimming at V came to 2 bases and at J to 2 bases, leaving 9 bases not matched to a gene. Germline V CDR1 and CDR2: SGHDT, YYEEEE. This CDR3 is 16 amino acids long. CDR3 loop: CASSLFIGTANYGYTF. As DNA, the CDR3 is TGTGCCAGCAGCTTATTCATCGGGACAGCGAACTATGGCTACACCTTC.

The J gene is TRBJ2-4, the V gene TRBV27, with D maybe TRBD2 (5 bases). This CDR3 comprises 15 residues. Germline V gene sequence: CDR1 MNHEY, CDR2 SMNVEV (reference sequence). The V and J ends lost 4 bases and 0 bases respectively, with 10 bases between them. CDR3 sequence reads: CASSSRDLAKNIQYF. The CDR3, as DNA: TGTGCCAGCAGTTCTCGGGATTTAGCCAAAAACATTCAGTACTTC.

The chain has TRBV4-2 and TRBJ2-5, with 8 bases fitting TRBD2. Germline-derived CDR1 and CDR2 are LGHNA and YNFKEQ. The length of the CDR3 is 15 residues. The junction had 1 base not matched to a gene; V was cut back by 0 bases and J by 1 base. The CDR3 loop reads CASSQDRGGQETQYF. In DNA form, the CDR3 reads TGTGCCAGCAGCCAAGATCGGGGGGGCCAAGAGACCCAGTACTTC.

The chain has TRBV5-4 and TRBJ1-2; 7 bases fit TRBD1. V dropped 4 bases and J dropped 3; count of bases not matched to a gene: 9. The CDR3 runs 15 residues. Germline CDR1 and CDR2: SGHNT and YYREEE (reference sequence). CDR3: CASSPRTGGYYGYTF. The CDR3 DNA reads as TGTGCCAGCAGCCCGAGGACAGGCGGATACTATGGCTACACCTTC.

Worth noting for this clone: The same CDR3 is also encoded by other DNA sequences in this sample. This chain joins TRBV7-2 and TRBJ1-5; D not resolved. The V gene's germline CDR1 is SGHTA and CDR2 FQGNSA. V gave up 2 bases and J gave up 4 bases, with 6 bases separating them. The CDR3 runs to 13 residues. The CDR3, as DNA: TGTGCCAGCAGCTTAAGAGGGAATCAGCCCCAGCATTTT. Residues: CASSLRGNQPQHF. Full variable domain (missing parts from reference TRBV7-2 and TRBJ1-5): GAGVSQSPSNKVTEKGKDVELRCDPISGHTALYWYRQSLGQGLEFLIYFQGNSAPDKSGLPSDRFSAERTGGSVSTLTIQRTQQEDSAVYLCASSLRGNQPQHFGDGTRLSIL.

V and J are TRBV5-8 and TRBJ1-5; TRBD1 aligns across 8 bases. V was pared by 4 bases and J by 8 bases, with 8 bases of the junction left unmatched. The CDR3 is 14 residues long. Per the germline V gene, CDR1 is SGHTS and CDR2 is YDEGEE. CDR3 in amino acids: CASSKSGGEKPQHF. The CDR3 DNA follows: TGTGCCAGCAGCAAATCAGGGGGCGAAAAGCCCCAGCATTTT. Full variable domain (remainder filled in from reference TRBV5-8 and TRBJ1-5): EAGVTQSPTHLIKTRGQQATLRCSPISGHTSVYWYQQALGLGLQFLLWYDEGEERNRGNFPPRFSGRQFPNYSSELNVNALELEDSALYLCASSKSGGEKPQHFGDGTRLSIL.

This clone showed up just a few times. The CDR3 protein is CATSDGAGGQETQYF. CDR3 in DNA: TGTGCCACCAGTGATGGGGCGGGGGGCCAAGAGACCCAGTACTTC. V usage is TRBV24-1 and J usage is TRBJ2-5; 8 nucleotides match TRBD2. Germline values: CDR1 KGHDR, CDR2 SFDVKD. The CDR3 contains 15 residues. The J segment lost 1 base and the V segment lost 3 bases, leaving 3 bases of the junction unmatched.

The table lists this clone with a few counts. This chain joins TRBV7-6 and TRBJ1-5, with 7 bases that match TRBD1. CDR1 is SGHVS and CDR2 is FNYEAQ in the germline V gene. This CDR3 contains 16 residues. The V and J ends lost 3 bases and 7 bases, in that order; junction bases with no gene match: 12. CDR3 sequence (DNA): TGTGCCAGCAGCTTGGCCACAGGGGTATCAGGGCAGCCCCAGCATTTT. This encodes CASSLATGVSGQPQHF.

This chain connects TRBV19 to TRBJ1-1; TRBD1 might be the D (6 bases). Trimming took off 10 bases at V and 6 bases at J, with 15 bases between the two ends. The CDR3 loop spans 12 amino acids. Per germline, CDR1 LNHDA and CDR2 SQIVND (reference sequence). DNA of the CDR3: TGTGCCACGCGGGGGGCCGCAGCTGAAGCTTTCTTT. Protein sequence: CATRGAAAEAFF.